One and the same sample provided the 3 T cell receptor beta chains below, sequenced in a study of T cell changes during pregnancy in multiple sclerosis (dated by TCRdb to between 2018 and 2021). The library came from the immunoSEQ multiplex PCR assay. Sourced from immuneACCESS, this table was stored by TCRdb with only in-frame sequences that have V and J called. A share of the clones is absent; for the studies checked, an unresolved V gene accounts for under half, and the remainder has no known explanation. This sample is represented by about 69,000 clones; 70% to 90% of them were singletons. Approximately 3.4% of the sample rests with the top ten. The sequencing here drew on peripheral blood, taken before pregnancy. The origin of the receptors is a female donor with multiple sclerosis, enrolled in a pregnancy study.

Here the CDR3 reads CAWSGALGNQPQHF. The CDR3 nucleotides read TGTGCCTGGAGTGGGGCACTGGGCAATCAGCCCCAGCATTTT. The chain recombines TRBV30 with TRBJ1-5; D call uncertain. The germline CDR1 and CDR2 sequences are GTSNPN and SVGIG (reference sequence). The CDR3 loop spans 14 amino acids. The V end lost 1 base, the J end lost 2 bases, and 9 bases lay between the germline ends.

The chain has TRBV29-1 and TRBJ2-2; D possibly corresponds to TRBD1 (6 bases). V lost 2 bases to trimming and J lost 5 bases, with 9 bases between them. This CDR3 spans 13 amino acids. CDR1 SQVTM and CDR2 ANQGSEA come from the germline V gene. CDR3 in amino acids: CSVEKRGTGELFF. For the CDR3, the DNA is TGCAGCGTTGAAAAAAGGGGGACCGGGGAGCTGTTTTTT.

This clone was counted only a few times. The chain carries TRBV30 and TRBJ1-2, with TRBD1 as a possible D gene (5 bases). CDR1 is GTSNPN, CDR2 SVGIG, per germline (reference sequence). Trimming removed 0 bases at V and 8 bases at J, with 10 bases between. This CDR3 is built from 12 residues. CDR3 DNA: TGTGCCTGGAGTGTACTCAGGGTAGGCTACACCTTC. Protein sequence: CAWSVLRVGYTF.